This T cell receptor (beta chain) is drawn from a study of technical replicates of blood from a few donors. Germline CDR1 reads SGHNT; CDR2 reads YYREEE (reference sequence). This CDR3 has 14 residues. V was trimmed by 6 bases and J by 9 bases, leaving 20 bases between them. Libraries were prepared by immunoSEQ multiplex PCR; TCRdb keeps only in-frame clonotypes and omits some of them. The sample lists under 70,000 clones, approximately 91% seen once, with 4.5% to 5% in the top ten. Material: PBMCs. This TCR was recovered from a human donor in good health. Some clones in this sample may be carry-over from other donors' samples. The rearrangement uses TRBV5-4 and TRBJ2-3; weak D call: TRBD2 (6 bases). DNA of the CDR3: TGTGCCAGCAAGACGGGCGGAGGGAAAATGACGCAGTATTTT. Translating gives CASKTGGGKMTQYF.